The table lists the clone carrying this T cell receptor beta chain with a few counts. The PCR was carried out with 60 Vbeta primers and 13 Jbeta primers. The protocol was immunoSEQ multiplex PCR, while the TCRdb copy is restricted to in-frame clones and leaves out a portion. The sample holds 150,000 to 200,000 clones, under 90% seen once. The sample comes from a study of cytomegalovirus exposure and HLA in healthy donors. The clonotype was recovered from a man between 18 and 35 years old in good health and CMV-seronegative. Sequencing used PBMCs.

DNA for the CDR3: TGTGCCAGCAGCGAGGACAGGGGAGATACGCAGTATTTT. Translation gives CASSEDRGDTQYF. V is TRBV7-6 and J is TRBJ2-3, with TRBD1 identical over 9 bases. Germline V gene lookup returns CDR1 SGHVS and CDR2 FNYEAQ. CDR3 length equals 13 residues. V lost 5 bases to trimming and J lost 5 bases; unmatched junction nucleotides: 2.